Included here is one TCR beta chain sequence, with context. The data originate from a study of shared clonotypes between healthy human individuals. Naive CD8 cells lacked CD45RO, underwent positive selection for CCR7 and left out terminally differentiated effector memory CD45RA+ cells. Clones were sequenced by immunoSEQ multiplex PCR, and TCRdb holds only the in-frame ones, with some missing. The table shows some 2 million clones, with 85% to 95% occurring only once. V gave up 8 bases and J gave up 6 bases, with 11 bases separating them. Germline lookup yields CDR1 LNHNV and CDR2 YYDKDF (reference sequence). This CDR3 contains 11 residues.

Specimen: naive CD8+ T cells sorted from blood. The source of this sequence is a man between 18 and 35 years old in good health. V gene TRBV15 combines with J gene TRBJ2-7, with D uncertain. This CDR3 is CATHSGSEQYF. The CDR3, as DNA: TGTGCCACCCACAGTGGCTCCGAGCAGTACTTC.